Included here is one T cell receptor beta chain sequence, with context. The sample originates from a study of technical replicates of blood from several donors. The CDR3 is 15 residues long. Trimming took 10 bases from V and 3 from J, leaving 18 bases between them. Germline V gene data show CDR1 as LNHDA and CDR2 as SQIVND (reference sequence). Repertoires were generated with immunoSEQ multiplex PCR, while TCRdb's copy carries only in-frame clones and drops some. The sample has about 84,000 clones; 95% to 98% are singletons. Specimen: T cells isolated from PBMCs. The chain is built from TRBV19 and TRBJ1-4; tentatively, D is TRBD1 (6 bases). The clonotype comes from a human donor in good health. The CDR3 loop reads CAIRNRVDANEKLFF. The CDR3 region has the DNA TGTGCCATTAGAAACAGGGTGGACGCTAATGAAAAACTGTTTTTT.